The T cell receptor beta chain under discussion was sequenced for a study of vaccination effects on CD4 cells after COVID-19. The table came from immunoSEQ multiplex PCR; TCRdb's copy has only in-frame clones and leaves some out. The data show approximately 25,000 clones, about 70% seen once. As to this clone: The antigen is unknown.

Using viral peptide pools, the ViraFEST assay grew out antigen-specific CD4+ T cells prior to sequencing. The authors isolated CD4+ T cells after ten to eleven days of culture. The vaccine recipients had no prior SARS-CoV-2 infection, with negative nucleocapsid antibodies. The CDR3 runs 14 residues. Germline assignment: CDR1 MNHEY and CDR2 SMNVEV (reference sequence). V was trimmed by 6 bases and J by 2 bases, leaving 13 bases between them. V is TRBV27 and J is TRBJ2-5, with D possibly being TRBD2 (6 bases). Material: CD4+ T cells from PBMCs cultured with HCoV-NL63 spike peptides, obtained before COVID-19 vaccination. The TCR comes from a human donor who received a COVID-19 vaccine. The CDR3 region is CASRRSSAQETQYF. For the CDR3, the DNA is TGTGCCAGCAGGCGATCTAGCGCACAAGAGACCCAGTACTTC.